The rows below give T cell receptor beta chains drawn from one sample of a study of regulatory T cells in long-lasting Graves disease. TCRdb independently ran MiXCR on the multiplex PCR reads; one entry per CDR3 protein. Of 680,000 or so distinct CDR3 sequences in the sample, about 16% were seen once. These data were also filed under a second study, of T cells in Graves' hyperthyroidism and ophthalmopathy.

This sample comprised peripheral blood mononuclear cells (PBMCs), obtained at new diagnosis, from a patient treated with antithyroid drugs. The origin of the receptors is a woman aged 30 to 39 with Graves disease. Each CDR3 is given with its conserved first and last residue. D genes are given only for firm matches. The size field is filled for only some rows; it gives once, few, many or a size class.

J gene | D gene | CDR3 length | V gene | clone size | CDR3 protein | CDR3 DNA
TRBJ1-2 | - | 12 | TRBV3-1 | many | CASSRGAGGYTF | TGTGCCAGCAGCCGAGGGGCTGGTGGCTACACCTTC
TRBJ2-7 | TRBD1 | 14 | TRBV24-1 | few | CATSDKTGGYEQYF | TGTGCCACCAGTGACAAGACAGGGGGCTACGAGCAGTACTTC
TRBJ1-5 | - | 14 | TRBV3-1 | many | CASSQSVEGLPQHF | TGTGCCAGCAGCCAATCCGTGGAAGGGTTGCCCCAGCATTTT
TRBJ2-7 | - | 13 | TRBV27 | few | CASSLIAPHEQYF | TGTGCCAGCAGTTTAATCGCTCCCCACGAGCAGTACTTC
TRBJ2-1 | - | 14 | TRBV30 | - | CAWRGGLAYNEQFF | TGTGCCTGGAGGGGGGGACTGGCATACAATGAGCAGTTCTTC
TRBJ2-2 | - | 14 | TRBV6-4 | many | CASSEGVGTGELFF | TGTGCCAGCAGTGAAGGTGTTGGGACCGGGGAGCTGTTTTTT
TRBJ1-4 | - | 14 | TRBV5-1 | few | CASSFLGGDEKLFF | TGCGCCAGCAGCTTTCTGGGGGGGGACGAAAAACTGTTTTTT
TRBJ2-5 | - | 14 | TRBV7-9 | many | CASSLPLGQETQYF | TGTGCCAGCAGCCTCCCTTTAGGCCAAGAGACCCAGTACTTC
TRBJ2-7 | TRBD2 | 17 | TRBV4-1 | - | CASSQFFVAGVDYEQYF | TGCGCCAGCAGCCAATTCTTCGTAGCGGGAGTTGACTACGAGCAGTACTTC
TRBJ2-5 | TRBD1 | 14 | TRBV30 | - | CAWSRGTGAETQYF | TGTGCCTGGAGCCGTGGGACAGGGGCCGAGACCCAGTACTTC
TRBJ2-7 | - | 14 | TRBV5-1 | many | CASSLSTETYEQYF | TGCGCCAGCAGCTTGAGTACGGAAACCTACGAGCAGTACTTC
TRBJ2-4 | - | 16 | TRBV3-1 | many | CASSQDGRTGLSIQYF | TGTGCCAGCAGCCAAGATGGTAGAACTGGCCTTTCCATTCAGTACTTC
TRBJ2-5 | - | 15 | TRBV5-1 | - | CASSLGYNREETQYF | TGCGCCAGCAGCTTGGGATATAACAGGGAGGAGACCCAGTACTTC
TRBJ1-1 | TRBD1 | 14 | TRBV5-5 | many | CASSLVTGFGEAFF | TGTGCCAGCAGCTTGGTGACAGGGTTCGGTGAAGCTTTCTTT
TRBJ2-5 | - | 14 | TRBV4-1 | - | CASSRLLAVETQYF | TGCGCCAGCAGCCGCTTACTAGCCGTGGAGACCCAGTACTTC